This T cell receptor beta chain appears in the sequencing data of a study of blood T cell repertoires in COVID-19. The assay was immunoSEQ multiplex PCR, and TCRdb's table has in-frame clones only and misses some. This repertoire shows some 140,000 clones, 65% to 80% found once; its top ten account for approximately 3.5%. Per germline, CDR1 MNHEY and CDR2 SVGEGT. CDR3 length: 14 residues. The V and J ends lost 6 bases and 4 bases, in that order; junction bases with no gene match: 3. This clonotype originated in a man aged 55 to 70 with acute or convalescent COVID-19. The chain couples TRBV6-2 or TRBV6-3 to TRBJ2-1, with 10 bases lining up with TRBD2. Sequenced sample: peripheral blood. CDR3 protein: CASSRTSGYNEQFF. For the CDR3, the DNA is TGTGCCAGCAGCCGGACTAGCGGTTACAATGAGCAGTTCTTC.